The rows below give T cell receptor beta chains drawn from one sample of a study of cytomegalovirus exposure and HLA in healthy donors. Using immunoSEQ multiplex PCR, the repertoire was profiled, and TCRdb retains in-frame clones only, with some absent. The repertoire holds roughly 120,000 clones, over 15% seen once, with 1.9% in the top ten. Sequenced material: PBMCs. These receptors all stem from a woman between 18 and 29 years old in good health and CMV-seronegative. CDR3s leave out the opening cysteine and the closing phenylalanine or tryptophan. Rows give clone size only sometimes, using once, few, many, or a class for an expanded clone.

v_gene | abundance | CDR3aa
TRBV28 | few | ASSPGGGETQY
TRBV5-1 | few | ASRAYSGTSDYEQY
TRBV7-9 | few | ASSLDLAGEKLF
TRBV18 | NA | ASSPPERVSYNEQF
TRBV23-1 | few | ASTAYATGGVRVRNTIY
TRBV13 | few | ASSLGGSSNQPQH
TRBV28 | few | ATEPSGNSGANVLT
TRBV6-6 | NA | ASSYSSWEQF
TRBV5-4 | few | ASSSVAGGYAEQF
TRBV28 | few | ASRRRSSGNTIY
TRBV5-1 | NA | ASKKDGRGWSEQY
TRBV5-6 | few | ASSLTGGAVGEQY
TRBV6-1 | NA | ASSGEGASVSTDTQY
TRBV28 | few | ASSLRGGGPQH
TRBV7-9 | NA | ASSQDSLMKKLF
TRBV9 | NA | ASSVSSAGGNIQY
TRBV20-1 | few | SASRTGELF
TRBV6-1 | NA | ASRVTGGLDSPLH
TRBV6-1 | NA | ASLQGRSGNTIY